This T cell receptor beta chain stems from a study of regulatory T cells in long-lasting Graves disease. Notes on the study in general: Persistent Graves' patients possessed reduced TCR diversity relative to recently diagnosed ones.

Noted time point: newly diagnosed GD, antithyroid drugs for less than 3 months. With RNA extracted from PBMCs as input, the TCR library was made. This clonotype was seen many times. Its cognate antigen is unknown. The CDR3 has 13 amino acids. V was clipped by 0 bases and J by 2 bases, with 7 bases between them. Germline V CDR1 and CDR2: GTSNPN, SVGIG (reference sequence). Both iRepertoire HTBI primers and Arm-PCR of CDR3 regions were used to build the TCR beta libraries. From the multiplex PCR reads, TCRdb called clonotypes with MiXCR, one entry per CDR3 protein. The sample includes around 420,000 distinct CDR3 sequences, less than 20% of them seen just once.

The sequence was collected from a female donor with Graves disease. This chain connects TRBV30 to TRBJ1-1; D ambiguous. Source: peripheral blood mononuclear cells (PBMCs), taken at new diagnosis, from a patient treated with antithyroid drugs. CDR3: CAWSVRPNTEAFF. CDR3 nucleotide sequence: TGTGCCTGGAGTGTACGGCCCAACACTGAAGCTTTCTTT.